These T cell receptor beta chains were read from a single sample in a study of STAT3 mutations in large granular lymphocyte leukemia. Sequenced by immunoSEQ multiplex PCR; TCRdb stores in-frame clones only, minus some. Among 30,000 to 40,000 clones, 75% to 90% were seen once, and the ten largest hold about an eighth. Sequencing used peripheral blood mononuclear cells. The receptors here all came from a man between 60 and 75 years old with T-cell large granular lymphocyte leukemia. Some clones in this sample may be carry-over from other donors' samples. Both conserved end residues are part of each CDR3. Each record gives: V gene, D gene, J gene, clone size, CDR3 DNA, CDR3 protein. A D gene is named only where the DNA matches it firmly. Size is stated for part of the rows, as once, few or many counts, or as a class when the clone is expanded.

v_call: TRBV7-8
d_call: TRBD2
j_call: TRBJ2-1
clone_size: .
cdr3_nt: TGTGCCAGCAGCAAGGGACTAGCGGGAGAAAGCAATGAGCAGTTCTTC
cdr3_aa: CASSKGLAGESNEQFF

v_call: TRBV4-2
d_call: .
j_call: TRBJ2-3
clone_size: once
cdr3_nt: TGTGCCAGCAGCCATCCTTTGGGGAGTGGGACAGATACGCAGTATTTT
cdr3_aa: CASSHPLGSGTDTQYF

v_call: TRBV19
d_call: .
j_call: TRBJ1-5
clone_size: .
cdr3_nt: TGTGCCAGTACCTTAGGCGGGGGGACCCAGCATTTT
cdr3_aa: CASTLGGGTQHF

v_call: TRBV18
d_call: .
j_call: TRBJ2-5
clone_size: .
cdr3_nt: TGTGCCAGCTCACTTAACGGGGCCCAAGAGACCCAGTACTTC
cdr3_aa: CASSLNGAQETQYF

v_call: TRBV10-3
d_call: .
j_call: TRBJ1-1
clone_size: few
cdr3_nt: TGTGCCAGTAAACAGAAACCGAACACTGAAGCTTTCTTT
cdr3_aa: CASKQKPNTEAFF

v_call: TRBV2
d_call: TRBD1
j_call: TRBJ2-5
clone_size: .
cdr3_nt: TGTGCCAGCAGTCTTCGGACAGGGCAAGAGACCCAGTACTTC
cdr3_aa: CASSLRTGQETQYF

v_call: TRBV12-5
d_call: .
j_call: TRBJ1-6
clone_size: .
cdr3_nt: TGTGCTAGTGGTTTGGCAGCAAACTCACCCCTCCACTTT
cdr3_aa: CASGLAANSPLHF

v_call: TRBV14
d_call: TRBD2
j_call: TRBJ2-7
clone_size: .
cdr3_nt: TGTGCCAGCAGCCAAGGCCGACTAGCGGGCATCTACGAGCAGTACTTC
cdr3_aa: CASSQGRLAGIYEQYF

v_call: TRBV4-3
d_call: TRBD2
j_call: TRBJ2-2
clone_size: .
cdr3_nt: TGCGCCAGCAGCCAAGTTTTAGCGGGAGGCGCCGGGGAGCTGTTTTTT
cdr3_aa: CASSQVLAGGAGELFF

v_call: TRBV6-6
d_call: .
j_call: TRBJ2-7
clone_size: once
cdr3_nt: TGTGCCAGCAGTTACGAGGTTTCCTACGAGCAGTACTTC
cdr3_aa: CASSYEVSYEQYF

v_call: TRBV30
d_call: .
j_call: TRBJ2-2
clone_size: .
cdr3_nt: TGTGCCTGGAGTGTCTGGGGGCGGGACGGGGAGCTGTTTTTT
cdr3_aa: CAWSVWGRDGELFF

v_call: TRBV18
d_call: .
j_call: TRBJ1-1
clone_size: .
cdr3_nt: TGTGCCAGCTTGACCGGGGTGAACACTGAAGCTTTCTTT
cdr3_aa: CASLTGVNTEAFF

v_call: TRBV5-1
d_call: .
j_call: TRBJ2-6
clone_size: .
cdr3_nt: TGCGCCAGCAGCTTGGCCAAGGGAACTGGGGCCAACGTCCTGACTTTC
cdr3_aa: CASSLAKGTGANVLTF

v_call: TRBV29-1
d_call: .
j_call: TRBJ2-5
clone_size: .
cdr3_nt: TGCAGCGCTGGGGGGTCGGTAGAGACCCAGTACTTC
cdr3_aa: CSAGGSVETQYF

v_call: TRBV6-1
d_call: .
j_call: TRBJ2-7
clone_size: .
cdr3_nt: TGTGCCAGCAGTGACCCCTCCGGGACCCCCAGCGAGCAGTACTTC
cdr3_aa: CASSDPSGTPSEQYF

v_call: TRBV7-2
d_call: TRBD1
j_call: TRBJ2-1
clone_size: .
cdr3_nt: TGTGCCAGCAGCTTAGTGGGCCAGGGGGAGTTCTTC
cdr3_aa: CASSLVGQGEFF

v_call: TRBV7-2
d_call: .
j_call: TRBJ2-7
clone_size: .
cdr3_nt: TGTGCCAGCAGCTTAGGTCGGAGCACCTACGAGCAGTACTTC
cdr3_aa: CASSLGRSTYEQYF

v_call: TRBV12-5
d_call: .
j_call: TRBJ2-2
clone_size: .
cdr3_nt: TGTGCTAGTGGGGGGGGATCGAACACCGGGGAGCTGTTTTTT
cdr3_aa: CASGGGSNTGELFF

v_call: TRBV29-1
d_call: .
j_call: TRBJ1-1
clone_size: .
cdr3_nt: TGCAGCGTTCGGGACGGCAGGACTGAAGCTTTCTTT
cdr3_aa: CSVRDGRTEAFF

v_call: TRBV27
d_call: .
j_call: TRBJ2-7
clone_size: .
cdr3_nt: TGTGCCAGCAGTGTTCCGGGACTCCCTCCCTACGAGCAGTACTTC
cdr3_aa: CASSVPGLPPYEQYF

v_call: TRBV4-3
d_call: .
j_call: TRBJ1-5
clone_size: once
cdr3_nt: TGCGCCAGCAGCCTTGCACAGGGATTCAATCAGCCCCAGCATTTT
cdr3_aa: CASSLAQGFNQPQHF

v_call: TRBV6-5
d_call: .
j_call: TRBJ2-7
clone_size: few
cdr3_nt: TGTGCCAGCAGTTGGGGTCCCACCCTCTCCTACGAGCAGTACTTC
cdr3_aa: CASSWGPTLSYEQYF